Presented here are 18 T cell receptor beta chains from one specimen sequenced in a study of spatial heterogeneity in lung cancer. One entry per CDR3 protein results from TCRdb running MiXCR on the 5' RACE reads. The sample includes around 110,000 distinct CDR3 sequences, more than 10% of them seen just once. Time point given: blood at routine non-recurrence follow-up after resection. Sequencing of whole RNA from tumor, nontumor lung or frozen PBMC involved no sorting. The specimen comprised PBMCs, sampled at follow-up. The receptors were gathered from a male donor with early-stage non-small cell lung cancer.

This clonotype was observed many times. V and J are TRBV5-1 and TRBJ1-6; weak D call: TRBD1 (6 bases). V was pared by 3 bases and J by 5 bases, with 15 bases between. CDR3 length: 16 amino acids. Looked up from germline, CDR1 is SGHRS and CDR2 is YFSETQ. The CDR3 nucleotides are TGCGCCAGCAGCTGGGCAGGGGATCCCAATAATTCACCCCTCCACTTT. Translating it yields CASSWAGDPNNSPLHF.

This clonotype came up a few times. The chain couples TRBV27 to TRBJ2-3; TRBD2 might be the D (6 bases). The V gene lost 7 bases and the J gene lost 4 bases, with 21 bases spanning the gap. This CDR3 is 16 amino acids long. Germline CDR1 MNHEY, CDR2 SMNVEV (reference sequence). The CDR3 nucleotides read TGTGCCAGCAAACTCTGGGGCCGGGGGAATGCAGATACGCAGTATTTT. It codes for CASKLWGRGNADTQYF.

The chain has TRBV7-2 and TRBJ1-4, with a possible D match to TRBD1 (5 bases). The CDR3 has 13 residues. The V end lost 5 bases, the J end lost 7 bases, and 11 bases lay between the germline ends. Germline V lookup: CDR1 SGHTA, CDR2 FQGNSA. For the CDR3, the DNA is TGTGCCAGCAGCCGAGGGGCGCGTGAAAAACTGTTTTTT. Its translation: CASSRGAREKLFF.

This clonotype occurred a few times. The V and J genes are TRBV5-1 and TRBJ2-5, with 9 bases identical to TRBD2. This CDR3 is 17 amino acids long. The trim removed 3 bases at V and 2 bases at J, leaving 11 bases unmatched. CDR1 and CDR2 (germline): SGHRS, YFSETQ. CDR3 protein: CASSSRPISGGQETQYF. DNA for the CDR3: TGCGCCAGCAGCTCGCGCCCAATTAGCGGGGGTCAAGAGACCCAGTACTTC.

The CDR3 nucleotides read TGTGCCAGCAGCGCTATACAGGGGCGCGGGACTGAAGCTTTCTTT. It codes for CASSAIQGRGTEAFF. The gene calls are TRBV9 and TRBJ1-1, with TRBD1 matching 7 bases. Germline values: CDR1 SGDLS, CDR2 YYNGEE. Trimming removed 3 bases from V and 5 bases from J; junction bases left unmatched: 10. The CDR3 is 15 residues long. Full variable domain (rest looked up from reference TRBV9 and TRBJ1-1): DSGVTQTPKHLITATGQRVTLRCSPRSGDLSVYWYQQSLDQGLQFLIQYYNGEERAKGNILERFSAQQFPDLHSELNLSSLELGDSALYFCASSAIQGRGTEAFFGQGTRLTVV.

This clonotype was detected a few times. The chain recombines TRBV18 with TRBJ2-1; D may correspond to TRBD1 or TRBD2 (5 bases each). Between the trimmed V and J ends, which lost 2 bases and 2 bases, there was a span of 10 bases. CDR1 is KGHSH, CDR2 LQKENI, per germline. The CDR3 is made up of 15 amino acids. CDR3 in DNA: TGTGCCAGCTCACCAGGGACGGTCACCTACAATGAGCAGTTCTTC. This sequence encodes CASSPGTVTYNEQFF.

This clonotype was counted ten times or more. The chain is built from TRBV12-3 or TRBV12-4 and TRBJ1-2; tentative D call: TRBD1 (5 bases). V lost 5 bases and J lost 4, with 14 bases in between. The CDR3 runs 14 residues. The CDR3: CASSLDSQIYGYTF. The DNA for the CDR3 is TGTGCCAGCAGTCTCGACAGCCAAATCTATGGCTACACCTTC.

The rearrangement uses TRBV9 and TRBJ2-1, with 11 bases aligning to TRBD2. The CDR3 has 17 residues. Unmatched junction bases numbered 6, after V lost 0 bases and J lost 4 bases. Germline CDR1 and CDR2: SGDLS and YYNGEE. The CDR3 is CASSVAIAGGQYNEQFF. CDR3 nucleotide sequence: TGTGCCAGCAGCGTAGCTATAGCGGGGGGGCAATACAATGAGCAGTTCTTC. The variable domain in full, with the rest retrieved from reference TRBV9 and TRBJ2-1, is DSGVTQTPKHLITATGQRVTLRCSPRSGDLSVYWYQQSLDQGLQFLIQYYNGEERAKGNILERFSAQQFPDLHSELNLSSLELGDSALYFCASSVAIAGGQYNEQFFGPGTRLTVL.

The chain uses TRBV6-5 and TRBJ1-4; TRBD1 agrees at 7 bases. The V gene end was trimmed by 5 bases and the J gene end by 8 bases; junction bases not matched to a gene: 8. CDR1 is MNHEY and CDR2 is SVGAGI in the germline V gene. There are 14 residues in the CDR3. CDR3 sequence (DNA): TGTGCCAGCAGTCCGACAGGGATGGGGGAAAAACTGTTTTTT. Residues: CASSPTGMGEKLFF.

The V gene is TRBV27, the J gene TRBJ2-7; TRBD1 matches 9 bases. Losses at the gene ends were 5 bases for V and 4 bases for J; bases not matched to a gene: 9. The CDR3 is 15 amino acids. Germline CDR1 is MNHEY and CDR2 is SMNVEV (reference sequence). The CDR3 DNA reads TGTGCCAGCAGTAGAAGGGACAGGGCGGCGTACGAGCAGTACTTC. This gives the protein CASSRRDRAAYEQYF.

This clonotype was found a few times. V and J are TRBV5-6 and TRBJ2-4; D gene unclear. With 1 base removed from V and 0 bases from J, the gap between germline ends came to 11 bases. This CDR3 has 16 residues. The germline V gene encodes CDR1 SGHDT and CDR2 YYEEEE. CDR3 amino acids: CASSLFLSVAKNIQYF. In nucleotides, the CDR3 is TGTGCCAGCAGCTTGTTTTTGTCGGTAGCCAAAAACATTCAGTACTTC.

This clonotype was picked up many times. The DNA for the CDR3 is TGTGCCAGCAGCTTCTTCGGTTATAATTCACCCCTCCACTTT. Translating it yields CASSFFGYNSPLHF. The V call is TRBV11-3, the J call TRBJ1-6; no clear D gene. The CDR3 sequence is 14 residues long. V was clipped by 3 bases and J by 4 bases, with 7 bases between them. Looked up from germline, CDR1 is SGHNT and CDR2 is YENEEA. Full variable domain (missing parts from reference TRBV11-3 and TRBJ1-6): EAGVVQSPRYKIIEKKQPVAFWCNPISGHNTLYWYLQNLGQGPELLIRYENEEAVDDSQLPKDRFSAERLKGVDSTLKIQPAELGDSAVYLCASSFFGYNSPLHFGNGTRLTVT.

This clonotype was recorded many times. The V and J genes are TRBV28 and TRBJ1-1, with 11 bases that match TRBD1. From germline, CDR1 is MDHEN and CDR2 SYDVKM. The CDR3 spans 16 residues. V was pared by 1 base and J by 5 bases, with 6 bases of the junction left unmatched. CDR3 region: CASSLFPGQGDTEAFF. Written as DNA, the CDR3 is TGTGCCAGCAGTTTATTCCCGGGACAGGGGGATACTGAAGCTTTCTTT. Based on the CDR3 plus reference TRBV28 and TRBJ1-1, the full variable domain is DVKVTQSSRYLVKRTGEKVFLECVQDMDHENMFWYRQDPGLGLRLIYFSYDVKMKEKGDIPEGYSVSREKKERFSLILESASTNQTSMYLCASSLFPGQGDTEAFFGQGTRLTVV.

The gene calls are TRBV20-1 and TRBJ2-2, with TRBD2 matching over 8 bases. The germline V gene has CDR1 DFQATT and CDR2 SNEGSKA (reference sequence). V lost 2 bases to trimming and J lost 1 base; unmatched junction nucleotides: 0. The CDR3 length is 14 residues. DNA for the CDR3: TGCAGTGCTAGACTAGCGGGGAACACCGGGGAGCTGTTTTTT. Protein product: CSARLAGNTGELFF.

The rearrangement uses TRBV6-1 and TRBJ2-6; D is undetermined. CDR1 is MNHNS, CDR2 SASEGT, per germline. The CDR3 is 14 residues long. Trimming shortened V by 9 bases and J by 0 bases, and 9 bases separated the two germline ends. DNA of the CDR3: TGTGCCAGGCCAGGTCCCTCTGGGGCCAACGTCCTGACTTTC. Amino acids: CARPGPSGANVLTF.

In its sample, this clonotype was seen a few times. The chain couples TRBV7-9 to TRBJ2-5; D may be TRBD1 or TRBD2 (5 bases each). The CDR3 consists of 16 residues. CDR1 and CDR2 (germline): SEHNR, FQNEAQ (reference sequence). V gave up 0 bases and J gave up 5 bases, with 16 bases separating them. The CDR3 loop is CASSLAAPGTGETQYF. CDR3 sequence (DNA): TGTGCCAGCAGCTTAGCGGCGCCAGGGACCGGCGAGACCCAGTACTTC.

This clonotype was detected a few times. The chain uses TRBV5-1 and TRBJ2-3; D unclear. The CDR3 is made up of 13 amino acids. Germline V lookup: CDR1 SGHRS, CDR2 YFSETQ. Trimming removed 1 base from V and 1 base from J, with 4 bases in between. The DNA for the CDR3 is TGCGCCAGCAGCTTGATGGGCACAGATACGCAGTATTTT. This encodes CASSLMGTDTQYF.

This clonotype has only a few counts. The chain is built from TRBV3-1 and TRBJ2-6, with 7 nucleotides matching TRBD1. The CDR3 contains 16 residues. The trim removed 4 bases at V and 0 bases at J, leaving 3 bases unmatched. Germline CDR1 LGHDT, CDR2 YNNKEL (reference sequence). CDR3 sequence (DNA): TGTGCCAGCAGCCCGGACAGGCACTCTGGGGCCAACGTCCTGACTTTC. Its translation: CASSPDRHSGANVLTF. Full variable domain (outside the CDR3, taken from reference TRBV3-1 and TRBJ2-6): DTAVSQTPKYLVTQMGNDKSIKCEQNLGHDTMYWYKQDSKKFLKIMFSYNNKELIINETVPNRFSPKSPDKAHLNLHINSLELGDSAVYFCASSPDRHSGANVLTFGAGSRLTVL.